The TCR beta chain under discussion was sequenced for a study of cytomegalovirus exposure and HLA in healthy donors. Findings and caveats of the study: Investigators reported some 150 TCR beta chains as tied to cytomegalovirus.

Use of 60 Vbeta and 13 Jbeta primers characterized the PCR. Sequenced by immunoSEQ multiplex PCR; TCRdb stores in-frame clones only, minus some. The repertoire has about 65,000 clones, about 72% of them found once; the top ten carry about 2.9%. There are 15 residues in the CDR3. Looked up from germline, CDR1 is MRHNA and CDR2 is SNTAGT. The V gene end was trimmed by 6 bases and the J gene end by 4 bases; junction bases not matched to a gene: 4. Note on this clone: The antigen remains undetermined.

Source material: PBMCs. The chain links TRBV6-4 to TRBJ2-3; 13 positions agree with TRBD2. The receptor comes from a girl aged 5-17 years in good health and CMV-seropositive. CDR3 in DNA: TGTGCCAGCAGCTCCGGACTAGCGGGGGCAGATACGCAGTATTTT. Translated: CASSSGLAGADTQYF.